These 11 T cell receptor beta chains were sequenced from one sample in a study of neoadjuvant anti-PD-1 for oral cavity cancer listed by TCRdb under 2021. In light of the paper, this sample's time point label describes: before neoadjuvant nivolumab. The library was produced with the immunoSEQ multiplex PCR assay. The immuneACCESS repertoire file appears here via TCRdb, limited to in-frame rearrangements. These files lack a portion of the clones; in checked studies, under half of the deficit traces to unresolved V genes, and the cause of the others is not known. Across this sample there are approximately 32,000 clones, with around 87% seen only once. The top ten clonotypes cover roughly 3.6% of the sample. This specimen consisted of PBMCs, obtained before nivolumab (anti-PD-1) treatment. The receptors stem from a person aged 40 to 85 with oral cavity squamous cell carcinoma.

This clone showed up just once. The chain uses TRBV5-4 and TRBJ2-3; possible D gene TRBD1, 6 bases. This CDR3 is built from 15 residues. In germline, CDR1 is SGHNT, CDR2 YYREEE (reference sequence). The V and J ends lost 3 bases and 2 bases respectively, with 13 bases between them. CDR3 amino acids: CASSSQGPSTDTQYF. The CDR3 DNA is TGTGCCAGCAGCTCTCAGGGGCCTTCCACAGATACGCAGTATTTT.

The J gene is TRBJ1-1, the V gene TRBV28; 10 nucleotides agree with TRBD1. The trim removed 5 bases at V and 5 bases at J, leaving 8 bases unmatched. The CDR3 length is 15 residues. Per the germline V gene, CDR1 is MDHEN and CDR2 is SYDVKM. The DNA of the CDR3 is TGTGCCAGCAGTGTAGACAGGGGGCTAGGGACTGAAGCTTTCTTT. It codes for CASSVDRGLGTEAFF. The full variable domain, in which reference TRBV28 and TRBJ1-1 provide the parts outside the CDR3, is DVKVTQSSRYLVKRTGEKVFLECVQDMDHENMFWYRQDPGLGLRLIYFSYDVKMKEKGDIPEGYSVSREKKERFSLILESASTNQTSMYLCASSVDRGLGTEAFFGQGTRLTVV.

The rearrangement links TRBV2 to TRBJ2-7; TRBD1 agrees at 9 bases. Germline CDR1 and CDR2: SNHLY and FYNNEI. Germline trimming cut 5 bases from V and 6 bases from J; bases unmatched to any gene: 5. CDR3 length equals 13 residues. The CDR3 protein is CASSSDRGSEQYF. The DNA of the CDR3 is TGTGCCAGCAGTTCGGACAGGGGAAGCGAGCAGTACTTC. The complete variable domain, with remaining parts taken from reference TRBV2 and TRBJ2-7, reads EPEVTQTPSHQVTQMGQEVILRCVPISNHLYFYWYRQILGQKVEFLVSFYNNEISEKSEIFDDQFSVERPDGSNFTLKIRSTKLEDSAMYFCASSSDRGSEQYFGPGTRLTVT.

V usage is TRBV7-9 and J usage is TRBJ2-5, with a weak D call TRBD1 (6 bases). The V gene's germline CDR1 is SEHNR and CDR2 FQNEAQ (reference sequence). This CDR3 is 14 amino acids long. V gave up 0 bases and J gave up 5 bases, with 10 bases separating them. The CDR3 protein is CASSLAGAVETQYF. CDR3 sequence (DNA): TGTGCCAGCAGCTTAGCGGGGGCGGTTGAGACCCAGTACTTC.

The CDR3 spells CASSLTGVRYNEQFF. CDR3 DNA sequence: TGTGCCAGCAGCTTGACAGGGGTTCGGTACAATGAGCAGTTCTTC. The chain joins TRBV7-2 to TRBJ2-1; 8 nucleotides line up with TRBD1. Per the germline V gene, CDR1 is SGHTA and CDR2 is FQGNSA. The CDR3 covers 15 residues. The ends lost 3 bases at V and 4 bases at J; junction bases unmatched: 5.

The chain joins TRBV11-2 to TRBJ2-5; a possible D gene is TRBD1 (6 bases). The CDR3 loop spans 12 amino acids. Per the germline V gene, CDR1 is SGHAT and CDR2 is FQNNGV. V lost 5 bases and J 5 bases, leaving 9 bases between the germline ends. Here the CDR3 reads CASSLRGETQYF. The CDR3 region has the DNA TGTGCCAGCAGCCTCAGGGGTGAGACCCAGTACTTC.

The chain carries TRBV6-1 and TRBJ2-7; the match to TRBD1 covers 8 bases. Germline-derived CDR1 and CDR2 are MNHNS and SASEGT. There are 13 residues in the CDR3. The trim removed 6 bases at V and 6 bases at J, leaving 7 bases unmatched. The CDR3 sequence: CASSYGGTGEQYF. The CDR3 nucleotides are TGTGCCAGCAGCTACGGAGGGACAGGCGAGCAGTACTTC.

The CDR3 DNA follows: TGCGCCAGCAGCTTGGTGGCAGGGGGCTCTGGGGCCAACGTCCTGACTTTC. Residues: CASSLVAGGSGANVLTF. The chain combines TRBV5-1 with TRBJ2-6; the match to TRBD1 covers 7 bases. With V trimmed by 0 bases and J by 0 bases, 3 bases remained unmatched. Germline V gene lookup returns CDR1 SGHRS and CDR2 YFSETQ. The CDR3 has 17 amino acids.

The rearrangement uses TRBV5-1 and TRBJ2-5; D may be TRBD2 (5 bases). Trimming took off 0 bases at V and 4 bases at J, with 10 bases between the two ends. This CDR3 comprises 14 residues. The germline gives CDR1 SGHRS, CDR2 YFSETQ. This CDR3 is CASSLEPSPETQYF. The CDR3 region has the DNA TGCGCCAGCAGCTTGGAGCCTAGCCCAGAGACCCAGTACTTC.

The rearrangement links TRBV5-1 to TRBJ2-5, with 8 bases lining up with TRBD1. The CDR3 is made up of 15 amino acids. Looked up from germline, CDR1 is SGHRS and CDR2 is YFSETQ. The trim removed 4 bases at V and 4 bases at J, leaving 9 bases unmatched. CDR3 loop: CASSRGAGGIETQYF. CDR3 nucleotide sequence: TGCGCCAGCAGCCGTGGAGCAGGGGGCATAGAGACCCAGTACTTC.

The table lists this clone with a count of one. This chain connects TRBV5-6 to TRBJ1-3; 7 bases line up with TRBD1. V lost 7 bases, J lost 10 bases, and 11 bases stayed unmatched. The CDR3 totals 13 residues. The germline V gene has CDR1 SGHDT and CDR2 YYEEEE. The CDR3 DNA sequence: TGTGCCAGCGGGAAACTCAGGGGGACAACCATATATTTT. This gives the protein CASGKLRGTTIYF. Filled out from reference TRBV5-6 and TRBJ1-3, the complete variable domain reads DAGVTQSPTHLIKTRGQQVTLRCSPKSGHDTVSWYQQALGQGPQFIFQYYEEEERQRGNFPDRFSGHQFPNYSSELNVNALLLGDSALYLCASGKLRGTTIYFGEGSWLTVV.